Listed below are T cell receptor beta chains from one sample, sequenced in a study of T cell repertoires in cytomegalovirus infection. MiXCR, applied by TCRdb to the reads, yields one record per CDR3 protein. The sample consists of hundreds of thousands of distinct CDR3 sequences, roughly 18% of them appearing once. Sequencing used PBMCs. Receptors were obtained from a human donor in good health (CMV status not recorded). Some clones in this sample may be carry-over from other donors' samples. Both conserved end residues are part of each CDR3. A D gene is named only where the DNA matches it firmly. Size tells how often a clone was seen (once, few, many) or the class of an expanded clone, and some rows leave it out.

>TRBJ2-5|NA|TRBD2|TRBV20-1
TGCAGTGCTGGACTAGGCGGAACTGGGGAGACCCAGTACTTC
CSAGLGGTGETQYF
>TRBJ1-2|few|NA|TRBV12-3/TRBV12-4
TGTGCCAGCAGTTTCGAGACGGGGAGCTATGGCTACACCTTC
CASSFETGSYGYTF
>TRBJ2-7|NA|TRBD2|TRBV20-1
TGCAGTGCCACTGAGGCTAGCGGGGAGACTGAGCAGTACTTC
CSATEASGETEQYF
>TRBJ2-7|many|NA|TRBV7-2
TGTGCCAGCAGCTTAGTGCCCCAGGACCCATACGAGCAGTACTTC
CASSLVPQDPYEQYF
>TRBJ2-5|many|NA|TRBV6-1
TGTGCCAGTAAAAAGGCGACAGGGGAGGGAGAGACCCAGTACTTC
CASKKATGEGETQYF
>TRBJ1-6|many|NA|TRBV7-2
TGTGCCAGCAGCTTTCTAGGACGGGATTCACCCCTCCACTTT
CASSFLGRDSPLHF
>TRBJ2-2|few|NA|TRBV6-6
TGTGCCAGCAGTAGCCAAGGGAGGTCGACCGGGGAGCTGTTTTTT
CASSSQGRSTGELFF
>TRBJ2-1|NA|TRBD1|TRBV11-2
TGTGCCAGCAGCTATACAGGGGTTGAGCAGTTCTTC
CASSYTGVEQFF
>TRBJ1-4|NA|NA|TRBV5-1
TGCGCCAGCAGCCTCACTCAGGGTGCTAATGAAAAACTGTTTTTT
CASSLTQGANEKLFF
>TRBJ2-7|many|TRBD2|TRBV7-2
TGTGCCAGCGCACGGGGGGTGTTTGGGTACGAGCAGTACTTC
CASARGVFGYEQYF
>TRBJ2-1|NA|NA|TRBV27
TGTGCCAGCAGTCCCCGCCTCGGCAGAGAGCAGTTCTTC
CASSPRLGREQFF
>TRBJ1-3|NA|NA|TRBV12-3/TRBV12-4
TGTGCCAGCAGCGGCAGTATTGGGGGTCTCAATAGTGGAAACACCATATATTTT
CASSGSIGGLNSGNTIYF
>TRBJ1-6|NA|NA|TRBV18
TGTGCCAGCTCACCACCGGTGGGGGATTCACCCCTCCACTTT
CASSPPVGDSPLHF
>TRBJ2-3|NA|TRBD2|TRBV4-3
TGCGCCAGCAGCCCCAACCGACTAGCGAGCACAGATACGCAGTATTTT
CASSPNRLASTDTQYF
>TRBJ1-5|many|NA|TRBV6-1
TGTGCCAGCAGTGAAGAGGGGACACCGGCGCCTCAGCCCCAGCATTTT
CASSEEGTPAPQPQHF
>TRBJ2-1|few|TRBD2|TRBV2
TGTGCCAGCAGAGCGGGCGGGGGGGGGTACAATGAGCAGTTCTTC
CASRAGGGGYNEQFF
>TRBJ1-3|many|NA|TRBV7-2
TGTGCCAGCAGCTTGTTGGGGGGGTCTGGAAACACCATATATTTT
CASSLLGGSGNTIYF
>TRBJ2-5|NA|NA|TRBV5-1
TGCGCCAGCAGCTTAGGACCGGCACCGGAGACCCAGTACTTC
CASSLGPAPETQYF
>TRBJ2-1|few|NA|TRBV20-1
TGCAGTGCTAGAGAGGGGGTAGTAGCTTTGAATGAGCAGTTCTTC
CSAREGVVALNEQFF
>TRBJ2-6|NA|NA|TRBV9
TGTGCCAGCAGCCTAGGGACTCGACCCCACTCTGGGGCCAACGTCCTGACTTTC
CASSLGTRPHSGANVLTF
>TRBJ2-5|NA|NA|TRBV14
TGTGCCAGCAGCCAAGTCGGGGGCCCCAGCCAAGAGACCCAGTACTTC
CASSQVGGPSQETQYF
>TRBJ1-2|NA|NA|TRBV6-1
TGTGCCAGCAGTTTTTACATAGGCTACACCTTC
CASSFYIGYTF
>TRBJ2-7|few|NA|TRBV23-1
TGCGCCAGCAGCCTCTACCGGGTGACCTCCTACGAGCAGTACTTC
CASSLYRVTSYEQYF
>TRBJ2-5|many|TRBD2|TRBV7-8
TGTGCCAGCAGCTCCCTGGGACTAGCGGGGCTGGAGACCCAGTACTTC
CASSSLGLAGLETQYF
>TRBJ2-1|many|NA|TRBV7-8
TGTGCCAGCAGGGGGATTACAGGGAATGAGCAGTTCTTC
CASRGITGNEQFF
>TRBJ2-5|once|NA|TRBV20-1
TGCAGTGCATCGGGGGGCGGGGAGACCCAGTACTTC
CSASGGGETQYF
>TRBJ2-1|NA|NA|TRBV12-3/TRBV12-4
TGTGCCAGCAGTTTTCTTGCCGGTAGTGAGCAGTTCTTC
CASSFLAGSEQFF
>TRBJ2-2|few|NA|TRBV12-3/TRBV12-4
TGTGCCAGCAAGGTCCGGGCATACACCGGGGAGCTGTTTTTT
CASKVRAYTGELFF
>TRBJ1-4|NA|TRBD1|TRBV10-3
TGTGCCATCAGGGGGGATTCCGGGACAGATTTTGAAAAACTGTTTTTT
CAIRGDSGTDFEKLFF
>TRBJ2-1|NA|NA|TRBV19
TGTGCCAGTAGAGTCCCCCGGGAGCCTTCTTTCCTCTTC
CASRVPREPSFLF
>TRBJ2-4|few|TRBD2|TRBV7-9
TGTGCCAGCAGCTGGCTAGCGGGGGCCTACAAAAACATTCAGTACTTC
CASSWLAGAYKNIQYF
>TRBJ2-3|many|TRBD2|TRBV7-2
TGTGCCAGCAGCCCAGGGACTAGCGGGAGCTCGGATACGCAGTATTTT
CASSPGTSGSSDTQYF
>TRBJ1-5|NA|NA|TRBV12-3/TRBV12-4
TGTGCCAGCAGTTTAGGGGACACTTTATCAGGGCCCCAGCATTTT
CASSLGDTLSGPQHF
>TRBJ1-1|many|TRBD1|TRBV28
TGTGCCAGCAGCCCGACAGGGGGAAGTACTGAAGCTTTCTTT
CASSPTGGSTEAFF
>TRBJ2-5|NA|NA|TRBV11-2
TGTGCCAGCAGCCATATATCCCGAGGAGAAGAGACCCAGTACTTC
CASSHISRGEETQYF
>TRBJ1-6|many|TRBD1|TRBV7-2
TGTGCCAGCAGCTTAGACAGGGGAAAATCACCCCTCCACTTT
CASSLDRGKSPLHF
>TRBJ2-7|once|NA|TRBV7-8
TGTGCCAGCAGCGGAGGGACAGTTTACGAGCAGTACTTC
CASSGGTVYEQYF
>TRBJ2-7|few|TRBD2|TRBV4-1
TGCGCCAGCAGCCAAGAGGGGACTAGCGTTTTCAACGAGCAGTACTTC
CASSQEGTSVFNEQYF
>TRBJ2-7|many|NA|TRBV7-8
TGTGCCAGCAGCTTAGTCGCCTTAGGGTACGAGCAGTACTTC
CASSLVALGYEQYF
>TRBJ1-5|NA|NA|TRBV19
TGTGTCAGTACCTCTGCACATCAGCCCCAGCATTTT
CVSTSAHQPQHF
>TRBJ2-7|NA|NA|TRBV2
TGTGCCAGTGGCCAACAGACCTACGAGCAGTACTTC
CASGQQTYEQYF
>TRBJ1-2|many|NA|TRBV11-2
TGTGCCAGCAGCTTGAGCATTAACTATGGCTACACCTTC
CASSLSINYGYTF
>TRBJ1-2|many|TRBD1|TRBV11-2
TGTGCCAGCAGCGCGGACAGGGGGCATGGCTACACCTTC
CASSADRGHGYTF
>TRBJ2-1|many|TRBD2|TRBV7-2
TGTGCCAGCAGCTTAACGTACTCCACTAGCGGGACCTACAATGAGCAGTTCTTC
CASSLTYSTSGTYNEQFF
>TRBJ1-1|many|NA|TRBV7-2
TGTGCCAGCAGCTCTGGGCTGAACACTGAAGCTTTCTTT
CASSSGLNTEAFF
>TRBJ2-1|many|TRBD2|TRBV6-5
TGTGCCAGCAGTTACTCGATGGCTAGCGGGGGATACAATGAGCAGTTCTTC
CASSYSMASGGYNEQFF
>TRBJ2-7|many|NA|TRBV7-2
TGTGCCAGCAGCTTAGACTTCTCCTACGAGCAGTACTTC
CASSLDFSYEQYF
>TRBJ2-7|many|TRBD2|TRBV7-2
TGTGCCAGCTGTCTTGGAGCGGGAGGTTCCTACGAGCAGTACTTC
CASCLGAGGSYEQYF
>TRBJ2-3|few|NA|TRBV11-2
TGTGCCAGCAGCTTAGTGGAGGGGGCGGATACGCAGTATTTT
CASSLVEGADTQYF